A single sample is the source of the 17 T cell receptor beta chains below, sequenced in a study of long-term antiretroviral therapy in people with HIV. Researchers report immunoSEQ v3.0 was run at survey level. TCRdb's copy holds only in-frame clones and misses some; the assay was immunoSEQ multiplex PCR. Altogether approximately 14,000 clones are present, roughly 83% being singletons, with the ten largest covering about 17%. The input for sequencing was unsorted PBMCs, taken just before starting antiretroviral therapy. The receptors were gathered from a man in his forties or fifties with HIV.

This chain links TRBV6-1 with TRBJ1-4, with TRBD1 matching over 9 bases. J was trimmed by 7 bases and V by 0 bases; bases with no gene match: 9. The CDR3 covers 17 residues. The germline gives CDR1 MNHNS, CDR2 SASEGT. CDR3 amino acids: CASSEAPTGTGSEKLFF. CDR3 nucleotides: TGTGCCAGCAGTGAAGCGCCAACCGGGACAGGGAGTGAAAAACTGTTTTTT.

The V gene is TRBV5-1, the J gene TRBJ2-7, with TRBD1 matching 11 bases. Trimming cost V 0 bases and J 3 bases; bases outside gene matches: 2. The germline gives CDR1 SGHRS, CDR2 YFSETQ. This CDR3 region has 15 residues. CDR3 loop: CASSLDGTGGYEQYF. DNA for the CDR3: TGCGCCAGCAGCTTGGATGGGACAGGGGGCTACGAGCAGTACTTC.

This clone showed up just once. This sequence joins TRBV6-5 and TRBJ1-1; D unclear. Trimming took 5 bases from V and 1 from J, leaving 11 bases between them. CDR3 length: 14 amino acids. The V gene's germline CDR1 is MNHEY and CDR2 SVGAGI. The CDR3 nucleotides read TGTGCCAGCAGTAACGGGCGATCGAACACTGAAGCTTTCTTT. Amino acid sequence: CASSNGRSNTEAFF.

This clone was counted between two and nine times. Other DNA sequences within the sample encode an identical CDR3. The CDR3 DNA reads TGCGCCAGCAGCCAAGGGGAACAGGGCAATTCACCCCTCCACTTT. This translates into CASSQGEQGNSPLHF. This chain connects TRBV4-1 to TRBJ1-6, with D possibly TRBD1 on 6 matching bases. Trimming left V 1 base short and J 7 bases short, with 11 bases between. The germline V gene has CDR1 MGHRA and CDR2 YSYEKL. This CDR3 spans 15 amino acids.

The CDR3, as DNA: TGTGCCAGCAGCACCGTAGCTTTGGCGGGGGTCACAGATACGCAGTATTTT. Its translation: CASSTVALAGVTDTQYF. The chain links TRBV5-5 to TRBJ2-3; 7 bases agree with TRBD2. Per the germline V gene, CDR1 is SGHKS and CDR2 is YYEKEE (reference sequence). V lost 4 bases, J lost 2 bases, and 13 bases stayed unmatched. This CDR3 has 17 amino acids.

This chain joins TRBV9 and TRBJ1-4; D is undetermined. The V gene lost 3 bases and the J gene lost 0 bases, with 9 bases spanning the gap. Germline lookup yields CDR1 SGDLS and CDR2 YYNGEE. The CDR3 has 15 amino acids. In nucleotides, the CDR3 is TGTGCCAGCAGCGAGGGAGTTGCAACTAATGAAAAACTGTTTTTT. This encodes CASSEGVATNEKLFF.

The chain uses TRBV9 and TRBJ2-3; 8 bases fit TRBD2. Germline V lookup: CDR1 SGDLS, CDR2 YYNGEE. V shed 3 bases, J shed 2 bases, and the junction held 11 bases outside the gene matches. This CDR3 has 17 amino acids. CDR3 nucleotide sequence: TGTGCCAGCAGCGACACGGCGGGCGGGAGGATCACAGATACGCAGTATTTT. Its translation is CASSDTAGGRITDTQYF.

CDR3 nucleotides: TGTGCCATCAGTGAGGGAACTCTTGGTAACAGAGCTAACTATGGCTACACCTTC. As protein: CAISEGTLGNRANYGYTF. The J gene is TRBJ1-2, the V gene TRBV10-3; D remains unclear. The germline V gene encodes CDR1 ENHRY and CDR2 SYGVKD. Deletions cut 2 bases from V and 0 bases from J, with 19 bases between. The CDR3 has 18 amino acids.

The chain joins TRBV2 to TRBJ1-3; D gene ambiguous. The V end was cut by 1 base, the J end by 0 bases, with 7 bases between. CDR3 length: 15 residues. CDR1 is SNHLY and CDR2 is FYNNEI in the germline V gene. The CDR3 is CASSEGAVSGNTIYF. For the CDR3, the DNA is TGTGCCAGCAGTGAAGGGGCAGTCTCTGGAAACACCATATATTTT.

The chain is built from TRBV7-8 and TRBJ2-1, with D possibly being TRBD1 or TRBD2 (5 bases each). The CDR3 runs to 17 residues. V lost 5 bases, J lost 4 bases, and 21 bases lay in between. Germline values: CDR1 SGHVS, CDR2 FQNEAQ. The DNA for the CDR3 is TGTGCCAGCAGCCTCCGGGACGGGGAACACCTTTACAATGAGCAGTTCTTC. It codes for CASSLRDGEHLYNEQFF.

The CDR3 bases are TGTGCCAGCAGCCCCACCGGAGGGGCTGAAGCTTTCTTT. Protein: CASSPTGGAEAFF. V and J are TRBV7-9 and TRBJ1-1; D perhaps matches TRBD1 (5 bases). The CDR3 has 13 amino acids. The V gene lost 5 bases and the J gene lost 6 bases, with 13 bases spanning the gap. CDR1 is SEHNR and CDR2 is FQNEAQ in the germline V gene (reference sequence).

J is TRBJ2-1 and V is TRBV11-2, with 7 bases identical to TRBD2. The CDR3 is made up of 14 amino acids. V shed 1 base and J 6 bases; nucleotides not matched to a gene: 3. Germline CDR1 reads SGHAT; CDR2 reads FQNNGV. The CDR3 spells CASSLGGGGNEQFF. Written as DNA, the CDR3 is TGTGCCAGCAGCTTAGGGGGGGGTGGCAATGAGCAGTTCTTC.

This chain uses TRBV6-5 with TRBJ1-4; perhaps TRBD1 as D (5 bases). This CDR3 is 13 amino acids long. From germline, CDR1 is MNHEY and CDR2 SVGAGI. V lost 4 bases, J lost 7 bases, and 10 bases lay in between. The CDR3 sequence is CASSWGTAEKLFF. CDR3 nucleotide sequence: TGTGCCAGCAGTTGGGGGACGGCTGAAAAACTGTTTTTT.

The chain couples TRBV5-1 to TRBJ1-6; D unclear. There are 14 residues in the CDR3. Germline CDR1 SGHRS, CDR2 YFSETQ. V dropped 0 bases and J dropped 8 bases, with 9 bases sitting between them. Here the CDR3 reads CASSLEWIDSPLHF. The CDR3 bases are TGCGCCAGCAGCTTGGAGTGGATAGATTCACCCCTCCACTTT.

The chain uses TRBV27 and TRBJ2-2; D gene ambiguous. The length of the CDR3 is 13 residues. CDR1 is MNHEY and CDR2 is SMNVEV in the germline V gene (reference sequence). Trimming pared 2 bases from V and 4 bases from J, leaving 5 bases between. The DNA of the CDR3 is TGTGCCAGCAGTTTAGTTACCACCGGGGAGCTGTTTTTT. Translating it yields CASSLVTTGELFF.

The V call is TRBV6-5, the J call TRBJ2-5, with 8 nucleotides matching TRBD1. CDR3 length equals 14 residues. The J segment lost 6 bases and the V segment lost 6 bases, leaving 9 bases of the junction unmatched. Germline lookup yields CDR1 MNHEY and CDR2 SVGAGI. DNA of the CDR3: TGTGCCAGCAGCCAACGGACAGGGATGCAGACCCAGTACTTC. It yields the protein CASSQRTGMQTQYF.

This rearrangement joins TRBV29-1 to TRBJ1-5; the match to TRBD1 covers 10 bases. Germline CDR1 SQVTM, CDR2 ANQGSEA. This CDR3 comprises 13 residues. After removal of 6 bases from V and 7 bases from J, the junction contained 6 bases not matched to a gene. The CDR3 sequence: CSVGGQGGQPQHF. The DNA of the CDR3 is TGCAGCGTCGGTGGACAGGGGGGACAGCCCCAGCATTTT.